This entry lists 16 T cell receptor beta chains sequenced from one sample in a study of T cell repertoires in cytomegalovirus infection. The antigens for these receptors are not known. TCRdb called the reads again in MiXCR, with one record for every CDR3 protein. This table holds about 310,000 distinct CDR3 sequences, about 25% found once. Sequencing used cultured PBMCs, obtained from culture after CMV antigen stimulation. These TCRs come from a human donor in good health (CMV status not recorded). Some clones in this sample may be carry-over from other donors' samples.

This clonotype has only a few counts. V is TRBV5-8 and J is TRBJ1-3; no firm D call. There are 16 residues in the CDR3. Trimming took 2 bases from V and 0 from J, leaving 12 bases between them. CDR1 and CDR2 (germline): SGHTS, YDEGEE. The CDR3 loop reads CASSFLTRISGNTIYF. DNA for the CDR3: TGTGCCAGCAGCTTCCTAACAAGGATCTCTGGAAACACCATATATTTT.

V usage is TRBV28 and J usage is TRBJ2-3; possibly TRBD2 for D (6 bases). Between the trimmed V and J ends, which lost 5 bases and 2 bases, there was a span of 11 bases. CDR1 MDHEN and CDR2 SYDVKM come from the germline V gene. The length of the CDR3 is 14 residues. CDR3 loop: CASSRGTYTDTQYF. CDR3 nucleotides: TGTGCCAGCAGTCGCGGGACCTACACAGATACGCAGTATTTT.

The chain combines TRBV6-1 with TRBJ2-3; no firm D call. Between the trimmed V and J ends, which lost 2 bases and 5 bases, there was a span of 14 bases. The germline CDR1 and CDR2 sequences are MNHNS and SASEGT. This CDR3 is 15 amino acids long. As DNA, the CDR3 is TGTGCCAGCAGTGAACCGGGTGGGCTTGGAGATACGCAGTATTTT. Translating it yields CASSEPGGLGDTQYF.

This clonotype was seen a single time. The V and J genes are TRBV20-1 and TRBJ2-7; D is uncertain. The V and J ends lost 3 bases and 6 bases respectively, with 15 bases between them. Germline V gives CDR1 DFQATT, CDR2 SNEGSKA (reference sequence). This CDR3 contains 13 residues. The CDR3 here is CSASLLGGSEQYF. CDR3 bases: TGCAGTGCTAGTCTTCTGGGTGGTAGCGAGCAGTACTTC.

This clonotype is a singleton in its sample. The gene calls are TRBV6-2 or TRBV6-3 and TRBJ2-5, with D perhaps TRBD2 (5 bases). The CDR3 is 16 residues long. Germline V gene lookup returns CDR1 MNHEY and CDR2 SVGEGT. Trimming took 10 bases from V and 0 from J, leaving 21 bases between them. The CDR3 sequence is CATTLGEAGYQETQYF. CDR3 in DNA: TGTGCCACAACCTTGGGAGAGGCAGGCTACCAAGAGACCCAGTACTTC.

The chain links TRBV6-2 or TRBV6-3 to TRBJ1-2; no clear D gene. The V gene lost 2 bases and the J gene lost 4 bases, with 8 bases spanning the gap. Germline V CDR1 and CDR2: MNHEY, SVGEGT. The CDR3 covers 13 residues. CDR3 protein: CASSYAGGYGYTF. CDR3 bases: TGTGCCAGCAGTTACGCCGGTGGCTATGGCTACACCTTC.

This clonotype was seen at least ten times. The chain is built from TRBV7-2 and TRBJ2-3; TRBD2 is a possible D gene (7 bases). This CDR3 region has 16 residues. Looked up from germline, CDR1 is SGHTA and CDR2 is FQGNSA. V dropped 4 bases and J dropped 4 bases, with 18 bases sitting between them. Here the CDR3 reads CASSSVGGGGADTQYF. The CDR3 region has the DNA TGTGCCAGCAGCTCCGTCGGGGGAGGGGGTGCAGATACGCAGTATTTT.

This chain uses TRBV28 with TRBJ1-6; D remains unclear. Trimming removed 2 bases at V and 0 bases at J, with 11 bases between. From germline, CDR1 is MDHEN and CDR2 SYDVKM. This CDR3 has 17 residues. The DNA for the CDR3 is TGTGCCAGCAGTTTAAGGGCCACAAGCTCCTATAATTCACCCCTCCACTTT. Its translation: CASSLRATSSYNSPLHF.

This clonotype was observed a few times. This CDR3 is CASTGISINEQFF. DNA for the CDR3: TGTGCCAGCACAGGGATTTCTATTAATGAGCAGTTCTTC. The J gene is TRBJ2-1, the V gene TRBV12-3 or TRBV12-4; maybe TRBD1 (5 bases). CDR3 size: 13 residues. V lost 7 bases and J lost 7, with 14 bases in between.

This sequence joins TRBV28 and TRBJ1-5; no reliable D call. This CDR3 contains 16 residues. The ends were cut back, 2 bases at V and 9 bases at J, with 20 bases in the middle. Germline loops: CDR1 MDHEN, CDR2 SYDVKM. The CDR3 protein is CASSLRTQGLSRPQHF. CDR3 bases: TGTGCCAGCAGTTTAAGGACCCAAGGGTTATCTCGGCCCCAGCATTTT. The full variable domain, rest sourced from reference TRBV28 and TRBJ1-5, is DVKVTQSSRYLVKRTGEKVFLECVQDMDHENMFWYRQDPGLGLRLIYFSYDVKMKEKGDIPEGYSVSREKKERFSLILESASTNQTSMYLCASSLRTQGLSRPQHFGDGTRLSIL.

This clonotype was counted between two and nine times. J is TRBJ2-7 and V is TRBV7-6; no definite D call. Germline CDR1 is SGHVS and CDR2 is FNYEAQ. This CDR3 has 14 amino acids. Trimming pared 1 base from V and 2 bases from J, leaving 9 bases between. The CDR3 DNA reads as TGTGCCAGCAGCTTAGGTAGCTCCACCTACGAGCAGTACTTC. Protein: CASSLGSSTYEQYF.

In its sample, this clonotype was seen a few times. CDR3 nucleotide sequence: TGTGCCAGCAGTTTAGCGCTGGGGGGCGTTGACATTCAGTACTTC. It yields the protein CASSLALGGVDIQYF. V is TRBV12-3 or TRBV12-4 and J is TRBJ2-4, with D perhaps being TRBD1 or TRBD2 (6 bases each). The CDR3 loop spans 15 amino acids. The ends were cut back, 0 bases at V and 8 bases at J, with 14 bases in the middle.

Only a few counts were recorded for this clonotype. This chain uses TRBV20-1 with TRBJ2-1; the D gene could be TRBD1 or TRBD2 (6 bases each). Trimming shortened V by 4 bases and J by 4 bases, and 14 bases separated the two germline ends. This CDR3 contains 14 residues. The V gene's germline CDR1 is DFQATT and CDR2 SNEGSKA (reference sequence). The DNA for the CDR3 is TGCAGTGCTACTCGACTAGGGGGGTACAATGAGCAGTTCTTC. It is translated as CSATRLGGYNEQFF.

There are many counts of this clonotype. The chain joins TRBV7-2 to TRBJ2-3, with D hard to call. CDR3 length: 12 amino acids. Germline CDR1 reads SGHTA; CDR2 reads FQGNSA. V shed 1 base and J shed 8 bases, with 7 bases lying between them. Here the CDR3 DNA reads TGTGCCAGCAGCTTAGAAGGCCCTACGCAGTATTTT. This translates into CASSLEGPTQYF.

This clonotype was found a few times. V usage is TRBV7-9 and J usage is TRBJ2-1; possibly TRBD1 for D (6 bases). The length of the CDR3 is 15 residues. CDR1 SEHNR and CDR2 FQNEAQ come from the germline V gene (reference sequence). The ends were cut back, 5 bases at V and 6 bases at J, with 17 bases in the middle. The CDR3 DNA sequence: TGTGCCAGCAGCCTGAGACAGGACCTAGCCAATGAGCAGTTCTTC. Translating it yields CASSLRQDLANEQFF.

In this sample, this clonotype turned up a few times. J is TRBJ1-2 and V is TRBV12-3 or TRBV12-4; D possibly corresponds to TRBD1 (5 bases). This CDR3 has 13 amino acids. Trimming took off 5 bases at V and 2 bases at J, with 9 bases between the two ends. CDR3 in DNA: TGTGCCAGCAGTGTCGGGGACAACTATGGCTACACCTTC. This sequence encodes CASSVGDNYGYTF.